A selection of T cell receptor beta chains follows, all from one sample in a study of blood T cell repertoires in COVID-19. Here immunoSEQ multiplex PCR was the method, and the copy in TCRdb shows in-frame clones only, minus some. The table shows fewer than 250,000 clones, with 88% occurring only once. The sequenced sample consisted of peripheral blood. These receptors were collected from a woman in her fifties or sixties with acute or convalescent COVID-19. Each CDR3 is given with its conserved first and last residue. D genes are given only for firm matches. For some rows the clone size is stated as once, few or many, or as a class when expanded; others skip it.

j_call cdr3_length v_call clone_size d_call cdr3_aa cdr3_nt
TRBJ1-2 14 TRBV7-9 few NA CASSPPGRGDSWTF TGTGCCAGCAGCCCCCCTGGCAGGGGTGATTCGTGGACCTTC
TRBJ2-6 17 TRBV7-3 NA TRBD1 CASSSTGVPSGANVLTF TGTGCCAGCAGCTCAACAGGGGTACCCTCTGGGGCCAACGTCCTGACTTTC
TRBJ1-1 14 TRBV4-2 NA NA CASGGGGSENEAFF TGTGCCAGTGGGGGAGGGGGTAGTGAAAATGAAGCTTTCTTT
TRBJ1-2 14 TRBV18 NA TRBD1 CASSRDRGSDGYTF TGTGCCAGCTCAAGGGACAGGGGCTCTGATGGCTACACCTTC
TRBJ1-5 14 TRBV6-1 NA NA CASSEVQGYQPQHF TGTGCCAGCAGTGAAGTACAGGGCTATCAGCCCCAGCATTTT
TRBJ2-6 14 TRBV27 NA NA CASSLRSGANVLTF TGTGCCAGCAGTTTACGCTCTGGGGCCAACGTCCTGACTTTC
TRBJ2-7 13 TRBV20-1 NA NA CSASEAGRGEQYF TGCAGTGCTAGTGAGGCTGGAAGGGGCGAGCAGTACTTC
TRBJ1-3 15 TRBV10-2 NA NA CASSEPPPAGNTIYF TGCGCCAGCAGTGAGCCCCCCCCAGCTGGAAACACCATATATTTT
TRBJ2-1 11 TRBV28 NA NA CASSITGRQFF TGTGCCAGCAGTATCACAGGGCGGCAGTTCTTC
TRBJ2-3 15 TRBV7-3 NA TRBD2 CASSSTSGVVDTQYF TGTGCCAGCAGCTCGACTAGCGGGGTAGTAGATACGCAGTATTTT
TRBJ1-3 14 TRBV7-2 NA NA CASSSGGSGNTIYF TGTGCCAGCAGCTCGGGTGGTTCTGGAAACACCATATATTTT
TRBJ1-2 14 TRBV20-1 NA TRBD1 CSASKDRGLDGYTF TGCAGTGCTAGTAAGGACAGGGGGCTTGATGGCTACACCTTC
TRBJ2-5 13 TRBV14 NA NA CASSQPNQETQYF TGTGCCAGCAGCCAACCCAACCAAGAGACCCAGTACTTC
TRBJ1-5 15 TRBV5-1 NA NA CASSPGSTSNQPQHF TGCGCCAGCAGCCCAGGGTCTACGAGCAATCAGCCCCAGCATTTT
TRBJ1-4 15 TRBV7-9 once TRBD1 CASSLSGQPNEKLFF TGTGCCAGCAGCTTATCGGGACAGCCTAATGAAAAACTGTTTTTT
TRBJ2-7 13 TRBV19 few NA CASSISLAYEQYF TGTGCCAGTAGTATAAGCCTAGCCTACGAGCAGTACTTC
TRBJ1-1 12 TRBV2 NA NA CASTLRAREAFF TGTGCCAGCACCCTCAGGGCTAGAGAAGCTTTCTTT
TRBJ2-6 17 TRBV7-8 few NA CASSLKRELSGANVLTF TGTGCCAGCAGCTTAAAACGGGAACTCTCTGGGGCCAACGTCCTGACTTTC
TRBJ2-2 16 TRBV9 NA TRBD1 CASSNRDRGRTGELFF TGTGCCAGCAGCAACCGGGACAGGGGGCGTACCGGGGAGCTGTTTTTT
TRBJ1-6 13 TRBV28 NA TRBD1 CASTDRVISPLHF TGTGCCAGCACCGACAGGGTTATTTCACCCCTCCACTTT
TRBJ2-1 16 TRBV11-2 NA NA CASSYRAELPLNEQFF TGTGCCAGCAGCTACCGAGCGGAACTCCCCTTAAATGAGCAGTTCTTC
TRBJ1-2 14 TRBV7-9 NA TRBD1 CASSGQGSSYGYTF TGTGCCAGCAGTGGACAGGGGAGTAGCTATGGCTACACCTTC
TRBJ1-1 15 TRBV10-3 NA NA CAISESGRANTEAFF TGTGCCATCAGTGAGTCTGGGAGGGCGAACACTGAAGCTTTCTTT
TRBJ1-2 15 TRBV28 NA TRBD1 CASSLIEQGINGYTF TGTGCCAGCAGTTTAATAGAACAGGGGATCAATGGCTACACCTTC
TRBJ2-7 16 TRBV18 NA NA CASSPRSTTVAYEQYF TGTGCCAGCTCACCAAGATCCACGACAGTAGCCTACGAGCAGTACTTC
TRBJ2-1 16 TRBV7-3 NA TRBD2 CASSSTSGGVYNEQFF TGTGCCAGCAGCTCGACTAGCGGGGGTGTCTACAATGAGCAGTTCTTC
TRBJ1-1 14 TRBV3-1/TRBV3-2 NA TRBD1 CASGDRGKNTEAFF TGTGCCAGCGGTGACAGGGGGAAGAACACTGAAGCTTTCTTT
TRBJ1-2 13 TRBV11-2 NA NA CASSLGGERGYTF TGTGCCAGCAGTCTTGGGGGGGAAAGAGGCTACACCTTC
TRBJ1-2 14 TRBV7-2 NA TRBD1 CASSMDRGLYGYTF TGTGCCAGCAGCATGGACAGGGGGTTGTATGGCTACACCTTC
TRBJ2-3 17 TRBV27 NA TRBD2 CASSLLAGGPVTDTQYF TGTGCCAGCAGCCTACTAGCGGGAGGGCCCGTCACAGATACGCAGTATTTT
TRBJ2-1 15 TRBV6-5 NA TRBD1 CASKIETGSSNEQFF TGTGCCAGCAAAATCGAGACAGGGTCTTCCAATGAGCAGTTCTTC
TRBJ1-2 17 TRBV5-4 NA TRBD1 CASSPGDRGANNYGYTF TGTGCCAGCAGCCCCGGGGACAGGGGGGCGAATAACTATGGCTACACCTTC
TRBJ1-2 15 TRBV6-5 NA TRBD1 CASTLSRTGDYGYTF TGTGCCAGCACCCTAAGTAGGACAGGGGACTATGGCTACACCTTC
TRBJ2-5 15 TRBV4-3 NA NA CASSQGPGLKETQYF TGCGCCAGCAGCCAAGGGCCGGGACTGAAAGAGACCCAGTACTTC
TRBJ1-2 15 TRBV10-2 NA NA CASSDVGQANYGYTF TGCGCCAGCAGTGACGTGGGGCAGGCCAACTATGGCTACACCTTC
TRBJ1-5 15 TRBV7-3 once TRBD1 CASSPHGGGGQPQHF TGTGCCAGCAGCCCACATGGAGGGGGCGGTCAGCCCCAGCATTTT